The 17 T cell receptor beta chains below come from one sample, sequenced in a study of blood T cell repertoires in COVID-19. Profiling relied on immunoSEQ multiplex PCR, and the TCRdb table lists in-frame clones only, not all of them. The table records about 200,000 clones, around 82% of them present only once. The source material was PBMCs or T cells enriched from blood (not recorded which). These receptors all stem from a woman aged 60-75 years with acute COVID-19.

The chain uses TRBV19 and TRBJ1-1; 7 bases map to TRBD1. With 8 bases clipped from V and 5 bases from J, the junction kept 11 bases outside the gene matches. Germline loops: CDR1 LNHDA, CDR2 SQIVND (reference sequence). The CDR3 consists of 14 residues. CDR3 sequence (DNA): TGTGCCAGTGGATTCAGGGGGATGGAAACTGAAGCTTTCTTT. The encoded protein is CASGFRGMETEAFF.

V gene TRBV2 combines with J gene TRBJ2-3; a possible D gene is TRBD2 (5 bases). The CDR3 is 13 residues long. CDR1 and CDR2 from the germline V gene are SNHLY and FYNNEI. V shed 3 bases and J shed 5 bases, with 9 bases lying between them. The CDR3 nucleotides are TGTGCCAGCAGTGAGGTCCGGGAAGATACGCAGTATTTT. It yields the protein CASSEVREDTQYF.

The genes are TRBV3-1 (or the pseudogene TRBV3-2) and TRBJ2-1; D unclear. The CDR3 runs to 13 residues. Germline assignment: CDR1 LGHDT and CDR2 YNNKEL (reference sequence). The ends were cut back, 1 base at V and 9 bases at J, with 10 bases in the middle. CDR3 residues: CASSQVAAGEQFF. CDR3 DNA sequence: TGTGCCAGCAGCCAAGTGGCGGCCGGTGAGCAGTTCTTC.

The chain carries TRBV11-2 and TRBJ1-1; D perhaps matches TRBD1 (6 bases). V was trimmed by 2 bases and J by 6 bases, leaving 13 bases between them. This CDR3 contains 14 residues. Germline-derived CDR1 and CDR2 are SGHAT and FQNNGV. The CDR3 nucleotides read TGTGCCAGCAGCTTAAGTAGGGGGTCGCCTGAAGCTTTCTTT. Translation gives CASSLSRGSPEAFF.

The chain is built from TRBV18 and TRBJ1-6; the D is unclear. Germline values: CDR1 KGHSH, CDR2 LQKENI. The CDR3 spans 15 residues. Trimming removed 4 bases at V and 7 bases at J, with 14 bases between. The CDR3 here is CASSRVTERNSPLHF. As DNA, the CDR3 is TGTGCCAGCTCACGGGTCACGGAGAGAAATTCACCCCTCCACTTT. Full variable domain (rest looked up from reference TRBV18 and TRBJ1-6): NAGVMQNPRHLVRRRGQEARLRCSPMKGHSHVYWYRQLPEEGLKFMVYLQKENIIDESGMPKERFSAEFPKEGPSILRIQQVVRGDSAAYFCASSRVTERNSPLHFGNGTRLTVT.

The chain carries TRBV7-2 and TRBJ2-5, with a tentative D call TRBD2 (5 bases). Trimming removed 4 bases at V and 0 bases at J, with 12 bases between. Germline V lookup: CDR1 SGHTA, CDR2 FQGNSA. The CDR3 length is 15 residues. The chain's CDR3 is CASSSAALYQETQYF. The CDR3 bases are TGTGCCAGCAGCTCAGCGGCCCTGTACCAAGAGACCCAGTACTTC.

The rearrangement links TRBV18 to TRBJ1-5; 8 nucleotides line up with TRBD1. The CDR3 runs to 14 residues. The germline gives CDR1 KGHSH, CDR2 LQKENI. Trimming at V came to 6 bases and at J to 4 bases, leaving 5 bases not matched to a gene. CDR3 amino acids: CASSDRTGNQPQHF. Here the CDR3 DNA reads TGTGCCAGCTCTGATAGGACAGGGAATCAGCCCCAGCATTTT.

The chain employs TRBV5-4 and TRBJ2-3; D might be TRBD2 (6 bases). V shed 4 bases and J shed 7 bases, with 13 bases lying between them. The CDR3 covers 13 residues. Germline CDR1 reads SGHNT; CDR2 reads YYREEE (reference sequence). The CDR3 coding sequence is TGTGCCAGCAGCGCGGGACCGTCCAATACGCAGTATTTT. Translated: CASSAGPSNTQYF.

The chain joins TRBV19 to TRBJ2-1; TRBD2 agrees at 8 bases. The CDR3 is 13 residues long. With 9 bases clipped from V and 2 bases from J, the junction kept 3 bases outside the gene matches. Germline assignment: CDR1 LNHDA and CDR2 SQIVND (reference sequence). The DNA for the CDR3 is TGTGCCAGCTTTAGCGGGGCCTACAATGAGCAGTTCTTC. Protein: CASFSGAYNEQFF.

The chain is built from TRBV12-3 or TRBV12-4 and TRBJ1-5; D uncertain. This CDR3 contains 13 residues. Deletions cut 3 bases from V and 6 bases from J, with 9 bases between. The CDR3 coding sequence is TGTGCCAGCAGTTTCGGGGAAAGTCAGCCCCAGCATTTT. The encoded protein is CASSFGESQPQHF.

The rearrangement joins TRBV4-3 to TRBJ2-5; a weak D match, TRBD2 (6 bases). This CDR3 has 13 amino acids. CDR1 LGHNA and CDR2 YSLEER come from the germline V gene. Trimming cost V 5 bases and J 5 bases, with 12 bases left between them. CDR3 DNA sequence: TGCGCCAGCAGCGGCGGGGAAGGGGAGACCCAGTACTTC. Its translation: CASSGGEGETQYF.

J is TRBJ2-1 and V is TRBV2, with a weak D call TRBD1 (5 bases). The CDR3 runs to 13 residues. The V gene's germline CDR1 is SNHLY and CDR2 FYNNEI. V lost 7 bases, J lost 4 bases, and 11 bases lay in between. CDR3 region: CASTRDSYNEQFF. The CDR3 bases are TGTGCCAGCACTCGCGACAGTTACAATGAGCAGTTCTTC.

This chain uses TRBV27 with TRBJ1-2, with D perhaps TRBD1 (5 bases). V was clipped by 1 base and J by 7 bases, with 13 bases between them. CDR3 length: 14 residues. Germline V gene data show CDR1 as MNHEY and CDR2 as SMNVEV (reference sequence). CDR3 loop: CASSLLVAGGGYTF. In DNA form, the CDR3 reads TGTGCCAGCAGTTTATTGGTGGCCGGGGGTGGCTACACCTTC.

V gene TRBV25-1 combines with J gene TRBJ2-7, with D tentatively TRBD2 (7 bases). The length of the CDR3 is 12 residues. Trimming removed 6 bases from V and 5 bases from J, with 11 bases in between. Germline loops: CDR1 MGHDK, CDR2 SYGVNS. The CDR3 protein is CASREGGHEQYV. CDR3 nucleotides: TGTGCCAGCAGGGAGGGGGGGCACGAGCAGTACGTC.

The V call is TRBV29-1, the J call TRBJ1-1, with 8 bases matching TRBD1. CDR1 is SQVTM, CDR2 ANQGSEA, per germline. CDR3 length: 13 amino acids. V lost 6 bases, J lost 4 bases, and 7 bases stayed unmatched. The CDR3 loop reads CSVSRGQATEAFF. The CDR3 nucleotides are TGCAGCGTCTCCAGGGGGCAGGCCACTGAAGCTTTCTTT.

This chain connects TRBV6-5 to TRBJ1-6; no reliable D call. This CDR3 is 14 amino acids long. Germline lookup yields CDR1 MNHEY and CDR2 SVGAGI. The V end lost 6 bases, the J end lost 9 bases, and 15 bases lay between the germline ends. This CDR3 is CASSLDRRGSPLHF. As DNA, the CDR3 is TGTGCCAGCAGCTTGGATCGGAGAGGTTCACCCCTCCACTTT.

The chain uses TRBV29-1 and TRBJ2-7; 7 positions agree with TRBD1. Germline CDR1 and CDR2: SQVTM and ANQGSEA. CDR3 length equals 13 residues. Germline trimming cut 8 bases from V and 2 bases from J; bases unmatched to any gene: 9. In DNA, the CDR3 is TGCAGCATCGCCGATGACAGGGCCTACGAGCAGTACTTC. Protein sequence: CSIADDRAYEQYF.